This TCR beta chain was documented in a study of shared clonotypes between healthy human individuals (dated by TCRdb to the early 2020s). For the study in its entirety: The cohort included a few men and two women between 18 and 49 years of age. Blood TCR repertoires of four to six healthy adults were deeply sequenced to estimate repertoire size and the extent of clonotype sharing between individuals. To increase sequencing depth and limit assay-specific biases, different laboratories used diverse techniques to prepare libraries and sequence TCR repertoires. Per donor, leukapheresis produced somewhere between about 0.94 and 9 billion PBMCs. The full study reports these points: Sampling was restricted to blood, and TCR repertoires in tissues likely differ from the TCR repertoires found in blood. The genetic and exposure-history diversity represented was limited by the small number of donors. Pairwise subsampling led to the expectation that sequencing depth would affect the degree of clonotype sharing among donors.

The donors were healthy, HIV-negative adults who had no recently reported acute infections or vaccinations. All donors were Caucasian adults living in Nashville, Tennessee, USA. In the unsorted samples, roughly 90 million PBMCs were counted, and genomic DNA was extracted using the QIAamp DNA Blood Mini kit. After blood collection by leukapheresis, PBMCs were isolated using Ficoll-Histopaque density gradient centrifugation and then cryopreserved in the vapor phase of liquid nitrogen. TCR CDR3 regions were amplified from genomic DNA by multiplex PCR using the deep immunoSEQ assay. Extracted genomic DNA from each cell subset was spread evenly across all wells of several immunoSEQ 96-well plates, with each plate serving as a replicate. Each replicate PCR for unsorted PBMC received approximately 0.3 ug genomic DNA, equal to around 30,000 T cell genomes. Ten immunoSEQ deep assay plates were used to sequence the unsorted PBMC genomic DNA. The purified libraries were quantified using a Qubit 3.0 fluorometer, sized with a Bioanalyzer 2100, and then quantified again using the KAPA Library Quantification kit. Every immunoSEQ 96-well plate was sequenced on a dedicated single-read 150-cycle Illumina NextSeq 550 flow cell. Under the source paper's analysis protocol: Because only junctional sequences without quality scores were contained in the immunoSEQ output, filtering matching that applied to full-length reads could not be performed. To assign V/J genes and CDR3, sequences were annotated against IMGT germline references using PyIR, a Python wrapper for IgBLAST v1.9. Reads with weak V/J assignments (E-value above 1e-6), missing CDR3, stop codons, out-of-frame junctions, or ambiguous translated residues were removed. V3J clonotypes were defined by identical inferred V gene, J gene, and CDR3 amino acid sequence. The percentage overlap between two repertoires was calculated by dividing the number of shared unique clonotypes by the size of the smaller repertoire. Repertoire richness was assessed with RTK rarefaction, the Chao1 estimator, and Recon v2.1 estimates of unobserved clonotypes. TCRdb limited this immuneACCESS table to in-frame rearrangements with V and J called. A share of clones is missing; checked studies link under half to unresolved V genes, and the rest is unexplained. V and J calls and clone size follow that table, whereas D and trimming were derived from the DNA. The sample yields 450,000 to 500,000 clones; more than 65% were counted once. Roughly 13% of the sample is taken by the ten largest.

Turning to this clone: Its specific antigen is unknown. A read error is the likely source, as a far larger clone sits one nucleotide away.

The sequence was collected from a woman aged 40 to 50 in good health. Some clones in this sample may be carry-over from other donors' samples. Sample: PBMCs.

The CDR3 amino acid sequence is: CASWDRMNTGELFF. The DNA sequence reads TGTGCCAGCTGGGACAGGATGAACACCGGGGAGCTGTTTTTT. The V and J segments used are TRBV7-9 and TRBJ2-2; TRBD1 lines up with 8 middle nucleotides. For CDR1 and CDR2, the germline V gene (reference sequence) lists SEHNR and FQNEAQ. The CDR3, cysteine through phenylalanine, is 14 amino acids long. Only the CDR3 region is kept as DNA, spanning 42 bases read in frame from base 1. Ends trimmed: V by 8 bases, J by 1 base; bases unmatched to a gene: 3.